One sample yielded the 11 T cell receptor beta chains listed below, sequenced in a study of shared clonotypes between healthy human individuals (dated by TCRdb to about 2020). Receptor libraries were prepared by the immunoSEQ multiplex PCR assay. In its TCRdb copy, this immuneACCESS table keeps in-frame sequences only and misses some clones. Where compared with another copy, unresolved V genes explain less than half of these, and the others have no known cause. The sample table holds some 690,000 clones, of which about 90% were seen once. The ten largest clones capture approximately 35% of the sample. The sample was memory CD8+ T cells from PBMCs. The cell subset or site label of this sample denotes: CD45RO+ cells pooled with CCR7-negative TemRA cells. All receptors derive from a man aged 18 to 30 in good health. Some clones in this sample may be carry-over from other donors' samples.

J is TRBJ2-1 and V is TRBV4-1, with TRBD2 matching over 10 bases. Germline trimming cut 1 base from V and 4 bases from J; bases unmatched to any gene: 10. In germline, CDR1 is MGHRA, CDR2 YSYEKL. The CDR3 is 18 amino acids. This chain's CDR3 is CASSQVSYSGRVYNEQFF. CDR3 bases: TGCGCCAGCAGCCAAGTCTCTTACAGCGGGAGGGTATACAATGAGCAGTTCTTC.

The rearrangement joins TRBV28 to TRBJ2-7; TRBD1 agrees at 9 bases. The CDR3 covers 17 residues. V gave up 4 bases and J gave up 0 bases; unmatched junction bases: 10. CDR1 MDHEN and CDR2 SYDVKM come from the germline V gene. The CDR3 protein is CASSSPGQGRGSYEQYF. CDR3 DNA: TGTGCCAGCAGTTCCCCGGGACAGGGCCGTGGCTCCTACGAGCAGTACTTC.

This clone turned up a few times. This chain links TRBV9 with TRBJ1-2, with D possibly being TRBD1 (5 bases). CDR3 length: 16 residues. The V and J ends lost 4 bases and 8 bases respectively, with 24 bases between them. Germline CDR1 is SGDLS and CDR2 is YYNGEE. CDR3 bases: TGTGCCAGCAGCCCCGGGACGCCGGTGGCATATGTAGGCTACACCTTC. Translation: CASSPGTPVAYVGYTF.

The rearrangement links TRBV4-3 to TRBJ2-5, with D perhaps TRBD1 (6 bases). The J call may be mistaken, given a closer DNA end match to TRBJ2-7. CDR3 length equals 15 residues. Germline CDR1 LGHNA, CDR2 YSLEER. For the CDR3, the DNA is TGCGCCAGCAGCCAAGAAGTGGGGGCAAGCTACGAGCAGTACTTC. It specifies CASSQEVGASYEQYF.

This clone was seen only once. J is TRBJ2-1 and V is TRBV23-1; 7 nucleotides match TRBD2. TRBV23-1 is noted as an ORF with a role that remains uncertain. The CDR3 runs 19 residues. V lost 0 bases and J lost 3; bases outside the gene matches: 14. Here the CDR3 reads CASSQSGSFGAGDYNEQFF. As DNA, the CDR3 is TGCGCCAGCAGTCAATCGGGGTCTTTCGGGGCGGGAGACTACAATGAGCAGTTCTTC.

Worth noting for this clone: Since a far larger clone is one base different, this is likely a read error. The chain carries TRBV19 and TRBJ1-1; D gene unclear. With 5 bases removed from V and 4 bases from J, the gap between germline ends came to 14 bases. Germline V gives CDR1 LNHDA, CDR2 SQIVND (reference sequence). CDR3 length: 14 amino acids. The CDR3 sequence: CASSHASMSTEAFF. The CDR3 DNA reads TGTGCCAGTAGTCATGCAAGCATGAGCACTGAAGCTTTCTTT. Full variable domain (outside the CDR3, taken from reference TRBV19 and TRBJ1-1): DGGITQSPKYLFRKEGQNVTLSCEQNLNHDAMYWYRQDPGQGLRLIYYSQIVNDFQKGDIAEGYSVSREKKESFPLTVTSAQKNPTAFYLCASSHASMSTEAFFGQGTRLTVV.

V and J are TRBV13 and TRBJ2-7; TRBD2 might be the D (5 bases). The CDR3 is made up of 16 amino acids. The V end lost 6 bases, the J end lost 0 bases, and 18 bases lay between the germline ends. CDR1 is PRHDT, CDR2 FYEKMQ, per germline (reference sequence). CDR3 in amino acids: CASSGGGSGNSYEQYF. As DNA, the CDR3 is TGTGCCAGCAGTGGCGGCGGTTCGGGGAACTCCTACGAGCAGTACTTC.

A word on this clone: Other DNA sequences within the sample encode an identical CDR3. The chain couples TRBV27 to TRBJ1-5; unclear D gene. CDR3 length equals 14 residues. V was clipped by 3 bases and J by 3 bases, with 9 bases between them. Germline CDR1 MNHEY, CDR2 SMNVEV (reference sequence). The CDR3 is CASSFRDNNQPQHF. CDR3 in DNA: TGTGCCAGCAGTTTCCGAGACAACAATCAGCCCCAGCATTTT.

This clone was detected once. The rearrangement links TRBV9 to TRBJ1-1, with TRBD1 as a possible D gene (6 bases). The CDR3 loop spans 13 amino acids. The V and J ends lost 0 bases and 3 bases respectively, with 6 bases between them. Per the germline V gene, CDR1 is SGDLS and CDR2 is YYNGEE. The CDR3 nucleotides are TGTGCCAGCAGCGTAGACAGGGACACTGAAGCTTTCTTT. Translated, it gives CASSVDRDTEAFF.

This sequence joins TRBV27 and TRBJ1-1; no firm D call. The CDR3 runs 16 residues. Trimming removed 5 bases from V and 4 bases from J, with 20 bases in between. Germline V gene sequence: CDR1 MNHEY, CDR2 SMNVEV (reference sequence). In DNA, the CDR3 is TGTGCCAGCAGTCCCACACTGGGTCGCCCTTTCACTGAAGCTTTCTTT. Translating gives CASSPTLGRPFTEAFF.

CDR3 in amino acids: CASSVRGLKNIQYF. The CDR3 DNA reads TGTGCCAGCAGTGTCAGGGGCCTCAAAAACATTCAGTACTTC. This chain connects TRBV27 to TRBJ2-4, with D perhaps TRBD1 (6 bases). With 5 bases removed from V and 3 bases from J, the gap between germline ends came to 11 bases. The germline V gene encodes CDR1 MNHEY and CDR2 SMNVEV (reference sequence). The CDR3 runs to 14 residues.